The clone carrying this T cell receptor beta chain came up a few times. Germline V gene data show CDR1 as SGHVS and CDR2 as FQNEAQ. The CDR3 runs to 13 residues. The V end lost 5 bases, the J end lost 3 bases, and 10 bases lay between the germline ends. These data are taken from a study of spatial heterogeneity in lung cancer. The overall study: Sequencing of follow-up PBMC samples took place when they were available, at a median of approximately 2 years after resection. Alpha-chain sequences were detected in numbers that were consistently lower than beta-chain sequences.

Time point reported: blood at routine non-recurrence follow-up after resection. Frozen PBMC, nontumor lung or tumor provided whole RNA, which was sequenced unsorted. Every TCR cDNA molecule bore its own unique molecular identifier. TCRdb reprocessed the 5' RACE reads via MiXCR and lists one record per CDR3 protein. The repertoire has 25,000 to 35,000 distinct CDR3 sequences, about 9.4% of them found once; the top ten carry approximately 26%. The source of this sequence is a female donor with early-stage non-small cell lung cancer. The rearrangement links TRBV7-8 to TRBJ1-1, with D unresolved. The sequenced sample was PBMCs, obtained at follow-up. The CDR3 reads CASSPGGDTEAFF. The CDR3 region has the DNA TGTGCCAGCAGCCCAGGCGGGGACACTGAAGCTTTCTTT.